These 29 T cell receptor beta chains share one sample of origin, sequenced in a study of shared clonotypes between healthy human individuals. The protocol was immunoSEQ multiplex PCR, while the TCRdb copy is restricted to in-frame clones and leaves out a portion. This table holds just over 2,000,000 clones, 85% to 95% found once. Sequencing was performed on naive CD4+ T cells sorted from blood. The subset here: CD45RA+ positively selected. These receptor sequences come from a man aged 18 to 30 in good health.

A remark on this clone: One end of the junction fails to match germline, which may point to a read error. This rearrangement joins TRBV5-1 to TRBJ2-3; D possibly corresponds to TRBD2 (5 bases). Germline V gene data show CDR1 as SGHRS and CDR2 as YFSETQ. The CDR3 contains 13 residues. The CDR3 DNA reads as TGTTCCGGTGCGGCTTACCGCGGGGATACGCAGTATTTT. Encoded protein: CSGAAYRGDTQYF.

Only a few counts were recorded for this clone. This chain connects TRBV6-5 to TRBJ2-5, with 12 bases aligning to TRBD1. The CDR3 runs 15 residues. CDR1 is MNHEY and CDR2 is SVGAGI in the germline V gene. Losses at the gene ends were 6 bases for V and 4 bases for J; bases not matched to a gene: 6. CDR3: CASSQRDRGRETQYF. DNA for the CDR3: TGTGCCAGCAGCCAACGGGACAGGGGGCGAGAGACCCAGTACTTC.

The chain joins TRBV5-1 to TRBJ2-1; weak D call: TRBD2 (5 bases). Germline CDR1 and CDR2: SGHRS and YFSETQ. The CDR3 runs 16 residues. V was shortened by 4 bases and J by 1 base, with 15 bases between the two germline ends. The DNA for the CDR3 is TGCGCCAGCAGCAGAAGGACTCCTTCGTCCTACAATGAGCAGTTCTTC. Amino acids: CASSRRTPSSYNEQFF.

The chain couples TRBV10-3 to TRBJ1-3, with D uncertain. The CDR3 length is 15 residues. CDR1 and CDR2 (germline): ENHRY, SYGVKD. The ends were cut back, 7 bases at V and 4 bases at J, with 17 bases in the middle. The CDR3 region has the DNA TGTGCCATCAAAATGGGCCAAACGGAGGGAAACACCATATATTTT. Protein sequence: CAIKMGQTEGNTIYF.

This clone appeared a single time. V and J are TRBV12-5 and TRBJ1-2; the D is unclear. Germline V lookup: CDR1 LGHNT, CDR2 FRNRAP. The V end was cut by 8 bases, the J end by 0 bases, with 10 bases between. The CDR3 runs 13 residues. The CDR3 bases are TGTGCTAGTCGGGCGGAAGCTAACTATGGCTACACCTTC. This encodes CASRAEANYGYTF.

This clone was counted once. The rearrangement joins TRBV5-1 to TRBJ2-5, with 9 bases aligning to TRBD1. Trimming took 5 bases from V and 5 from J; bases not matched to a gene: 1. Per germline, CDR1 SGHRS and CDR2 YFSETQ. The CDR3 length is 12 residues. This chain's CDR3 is CASRGQGETQYF. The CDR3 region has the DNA TGCGCCAGCAGAGGACAGGGGGAGACCCAGTACTTC.

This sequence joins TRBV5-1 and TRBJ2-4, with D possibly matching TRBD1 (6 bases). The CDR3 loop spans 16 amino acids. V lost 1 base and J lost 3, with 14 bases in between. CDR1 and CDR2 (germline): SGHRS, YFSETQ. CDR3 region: CASSLMAGVGKNIQYF. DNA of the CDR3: TGCGCCAGCAGCTTGATGGCAGGGGTGGGCAAAAACATTCAGTACTTC. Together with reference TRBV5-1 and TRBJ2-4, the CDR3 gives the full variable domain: KAGVTQTPRYLIKTRGQQVTLSCSPISGHRSVSWYQQTPGQGLQFLFEYFSETQRNKGNFPGRFSGRQFSNSRSEMNVSTLELGDSALYLCASSLMAGVGKNIQYFGAGTRLSVL.

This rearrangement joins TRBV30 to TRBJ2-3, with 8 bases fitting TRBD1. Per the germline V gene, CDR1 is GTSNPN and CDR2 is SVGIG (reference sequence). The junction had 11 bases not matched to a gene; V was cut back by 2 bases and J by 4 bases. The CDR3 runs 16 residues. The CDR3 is CAWSRKQPGQADTQYF. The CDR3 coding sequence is TGTGCCTGGAGTCGTAAGCAGCCGGGACAGGCAGATACGCAGTATTTT.

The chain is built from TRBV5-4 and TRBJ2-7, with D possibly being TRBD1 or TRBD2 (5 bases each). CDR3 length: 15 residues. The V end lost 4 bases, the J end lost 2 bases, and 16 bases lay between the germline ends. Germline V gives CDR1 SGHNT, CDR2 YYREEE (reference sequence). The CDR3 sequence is CASSIGTYDPYEQYF. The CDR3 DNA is TGTGCCAGCAGCATAGGGACCTACGACCCCTACGAGCAGTACTTC.

The CDR3 bases are TGTGCCAGCATTTGGGGGAAGATTAACAATGAGCAGTTCTTC. Translating gives CASIWGKINNEQFF. The V gene is TRBV6-1, the J gene TRBJ2-1; D tentatively reads TRBD1 or TRBD2 (5 bases each). CDR3 length: 14 amino acids. Germline lookup yields CDR1 MNHNS and CDR2 SASEGT. V was shortened by 7 bases and J by 5 bases, with 15 bases between the two germline ends.

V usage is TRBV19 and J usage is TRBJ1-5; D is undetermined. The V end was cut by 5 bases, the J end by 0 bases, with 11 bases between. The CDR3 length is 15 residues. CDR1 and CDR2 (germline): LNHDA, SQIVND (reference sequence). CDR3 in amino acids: CASSDGVNSNQPQHF. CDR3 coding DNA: TGTGCCAGTAGTGATGGGGTTAATAGCAATCAGCCCCAGCATTTT.

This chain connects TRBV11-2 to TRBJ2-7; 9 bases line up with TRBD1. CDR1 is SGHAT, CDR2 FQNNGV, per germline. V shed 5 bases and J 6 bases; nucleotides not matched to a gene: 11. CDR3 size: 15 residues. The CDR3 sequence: CASSRKQGALFEQYF. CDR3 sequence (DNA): TGTGCCAGCAGCCGAAAACAGGGGGCACTATTCGAGCAGTACTTC. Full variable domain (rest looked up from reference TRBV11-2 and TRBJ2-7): EAGVAQSPRYKIIEKRQSVAFWCNPISGHATLYWYQQILGQGPKLLIQFQNNGVVDDSQLPKDRFSAERLKGVDSTLKIQPAKLEDSAVYLCASSRKQGALFEQYFGPGTRLTVT.

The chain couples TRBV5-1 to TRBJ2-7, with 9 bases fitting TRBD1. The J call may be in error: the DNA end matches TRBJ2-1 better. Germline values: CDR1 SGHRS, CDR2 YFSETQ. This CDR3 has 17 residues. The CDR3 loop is CASSGYPGQGGYNEQFF. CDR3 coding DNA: TGCGCCAGCAGCGGCTACCCGGGACAGGGAGGGTACAATGAGCAGTTCTTC.

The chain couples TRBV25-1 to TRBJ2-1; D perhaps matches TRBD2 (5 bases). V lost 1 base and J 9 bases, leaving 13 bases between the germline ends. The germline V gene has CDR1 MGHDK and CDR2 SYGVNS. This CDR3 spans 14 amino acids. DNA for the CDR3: TGTGCCAGCAGTGAATCGGGCGGGTGGCCTGAGCAGTTCTTC. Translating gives CASSESGGWPEQFF.

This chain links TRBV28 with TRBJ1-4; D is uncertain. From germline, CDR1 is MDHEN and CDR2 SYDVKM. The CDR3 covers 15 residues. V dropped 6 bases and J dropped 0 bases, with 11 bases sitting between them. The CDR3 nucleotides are TGTGCCAGCAGCTCGCAAGGGTCAACTAATGAAAAACTGTTTTTT. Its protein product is CASSSQGSTNEKLFF.

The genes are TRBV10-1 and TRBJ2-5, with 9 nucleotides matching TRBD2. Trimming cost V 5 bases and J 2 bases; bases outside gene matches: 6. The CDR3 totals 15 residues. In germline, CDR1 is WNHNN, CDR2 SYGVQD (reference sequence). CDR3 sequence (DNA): TGCGCCAGCAGTCCGCAAGCGGGAGGTCAAGAGACCCAGTACTTC. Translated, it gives CASSPQAGGQETQYF.

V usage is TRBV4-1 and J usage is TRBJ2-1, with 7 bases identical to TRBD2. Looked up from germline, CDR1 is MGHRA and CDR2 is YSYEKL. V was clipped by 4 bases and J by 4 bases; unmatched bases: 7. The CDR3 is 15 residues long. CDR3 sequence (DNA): TGCGCCAGCAGCCTTGTGGGACTACAATACAATGAGCAGTTCTTC. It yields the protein CASSLVGLQYNEQFF.

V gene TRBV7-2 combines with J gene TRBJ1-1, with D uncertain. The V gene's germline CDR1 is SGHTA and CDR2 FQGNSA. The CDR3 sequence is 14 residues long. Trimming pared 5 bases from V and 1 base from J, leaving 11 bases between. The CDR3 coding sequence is TGTGCCAGCAGCCCGACACCTTGGAACACTGAAGCTTTCTTT. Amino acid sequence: CASSPTPWNTEAFF. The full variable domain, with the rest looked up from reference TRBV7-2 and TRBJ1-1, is GAGVSQSPSNKVTEKGKDVELRCDPISGHTALYWYRQSLGQGLEFLIYFQGNSAPDKSGLPSDRFSAERTGGSVSTLTIQRTQQEDSAVYLCASSPTPWNTEAFFGQGTRLTVV.

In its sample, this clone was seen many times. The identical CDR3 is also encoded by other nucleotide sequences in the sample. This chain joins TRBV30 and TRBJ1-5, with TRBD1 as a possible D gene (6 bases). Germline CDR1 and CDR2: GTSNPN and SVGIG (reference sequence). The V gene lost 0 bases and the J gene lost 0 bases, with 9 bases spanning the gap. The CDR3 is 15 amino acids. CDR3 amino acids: CAWSVGGPSNQPQHF. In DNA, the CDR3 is TGTGCCTGGAGTGTAGGGGGGCCTAGCAATCAGCCCCAGCATTTT.

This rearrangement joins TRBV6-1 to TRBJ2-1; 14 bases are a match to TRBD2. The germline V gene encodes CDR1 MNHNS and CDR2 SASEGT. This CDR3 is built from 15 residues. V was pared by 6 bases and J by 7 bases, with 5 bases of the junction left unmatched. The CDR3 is CASSAGTSGRNEQFF. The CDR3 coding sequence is TGTGCCAGCAGCGCCGGGACTAGCGGGAGAAATGAGCAGTTCTTC.

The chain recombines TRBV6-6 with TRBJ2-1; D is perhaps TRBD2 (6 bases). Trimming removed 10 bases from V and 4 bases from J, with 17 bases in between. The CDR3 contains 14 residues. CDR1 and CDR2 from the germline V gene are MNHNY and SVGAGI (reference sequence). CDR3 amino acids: CATTGAGRYNEQFF. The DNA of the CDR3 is TGTGCCACTACTGGGGCGGGAAGATACAATGAGCAGTTCTTC.

CDR3 nucleotides: TGTGCCAGCAGTCTCACAGGAGAAAAACTGTTTTTT. Translating gives CASSLTGEKLFF. This sequence joins TRBV5-4 and TRBJ1-4, with a possible D match to TRBD1 (5 bases). V was cut by 5 bases and J by 8 bases, with 10 bases left in between. Per germline, CDR1 SGHNT and CDR2 YYREEE (reference sequence). The CDR3 length is 12 residues.

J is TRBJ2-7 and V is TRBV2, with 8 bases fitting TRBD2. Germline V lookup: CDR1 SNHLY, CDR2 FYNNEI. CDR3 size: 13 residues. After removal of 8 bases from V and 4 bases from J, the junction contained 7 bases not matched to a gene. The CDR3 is CASLSGGGYEQYF. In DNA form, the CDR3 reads TGTGCCAGCTTGAGCGGGGGAGGATACGAGCAGTACTTC.

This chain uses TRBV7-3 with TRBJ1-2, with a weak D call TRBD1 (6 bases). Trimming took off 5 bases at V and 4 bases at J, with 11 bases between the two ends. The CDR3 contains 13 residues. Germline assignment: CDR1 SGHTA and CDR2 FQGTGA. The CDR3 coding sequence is TGTGCCAGCAGCCTAGGGGGGTCCTATGGCTACACCTTC. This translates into CASSLGGSYGYTF.

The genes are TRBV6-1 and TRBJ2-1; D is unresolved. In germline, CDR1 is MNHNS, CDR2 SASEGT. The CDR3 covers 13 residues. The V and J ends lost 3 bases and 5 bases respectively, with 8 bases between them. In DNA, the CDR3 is TGTGCCAGCAGTGAGTACAGACACAATGAGCAGTTCTTC. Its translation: CASSEYRHNEQFF.

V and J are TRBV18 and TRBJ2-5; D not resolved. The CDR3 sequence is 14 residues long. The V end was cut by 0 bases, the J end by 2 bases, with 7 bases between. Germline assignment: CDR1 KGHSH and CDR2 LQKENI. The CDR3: CASSPPLQQETQYF. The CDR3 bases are TGTGCCAGCTCACCACCGTTACAGCAAGAGACCCAGTACTTC.

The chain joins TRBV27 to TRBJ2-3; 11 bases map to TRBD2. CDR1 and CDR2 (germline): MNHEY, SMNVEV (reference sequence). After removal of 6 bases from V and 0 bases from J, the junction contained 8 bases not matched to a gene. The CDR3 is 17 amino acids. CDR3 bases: TGTGCCAGCAGCCGGACTAGCGGGCTTACTAGCACAGATACGCAGTATTTT. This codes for CASSRTSGLTSTDTQYF.

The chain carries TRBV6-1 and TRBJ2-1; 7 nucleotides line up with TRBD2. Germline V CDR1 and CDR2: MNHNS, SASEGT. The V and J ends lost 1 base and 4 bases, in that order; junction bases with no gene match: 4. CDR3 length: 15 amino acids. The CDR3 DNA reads TGTGCCAGCAGTGAAGTGTCTAGCGGATACAATGAGCAGTTCTTC. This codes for CASSEVSSGYNEQFF.

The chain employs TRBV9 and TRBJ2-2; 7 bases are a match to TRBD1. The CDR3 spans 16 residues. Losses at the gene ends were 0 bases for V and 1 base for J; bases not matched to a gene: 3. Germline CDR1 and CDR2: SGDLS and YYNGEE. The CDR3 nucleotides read TGTGCCAGCAGCGTAGGCCGACAGGGGAACACCGGGGAGCTGTTTTTT. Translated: CASSVGRQGNTGELFF.